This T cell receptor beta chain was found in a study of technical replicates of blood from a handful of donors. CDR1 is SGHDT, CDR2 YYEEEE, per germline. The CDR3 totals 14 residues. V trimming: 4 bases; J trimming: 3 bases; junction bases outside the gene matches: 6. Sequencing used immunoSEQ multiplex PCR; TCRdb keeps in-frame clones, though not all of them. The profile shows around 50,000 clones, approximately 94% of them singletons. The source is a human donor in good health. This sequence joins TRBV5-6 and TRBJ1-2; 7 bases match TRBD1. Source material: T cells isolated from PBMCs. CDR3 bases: TGTGCCAGCAGCCGGGACAGCCGCGACTATGGCTACACCTTC. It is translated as CASSRDSRDYGYTF. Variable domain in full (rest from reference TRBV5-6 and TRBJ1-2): DAGVTQSPTHLIKTRGQQVTLRCSPKSGHDTVSWYQQALGQGPQFIFQYYEEEERQRGNFPDRFSGHQFPNYSSELNVNALLLGDSALYLCASSRDSRDYGYTFGSGTRLTVV.